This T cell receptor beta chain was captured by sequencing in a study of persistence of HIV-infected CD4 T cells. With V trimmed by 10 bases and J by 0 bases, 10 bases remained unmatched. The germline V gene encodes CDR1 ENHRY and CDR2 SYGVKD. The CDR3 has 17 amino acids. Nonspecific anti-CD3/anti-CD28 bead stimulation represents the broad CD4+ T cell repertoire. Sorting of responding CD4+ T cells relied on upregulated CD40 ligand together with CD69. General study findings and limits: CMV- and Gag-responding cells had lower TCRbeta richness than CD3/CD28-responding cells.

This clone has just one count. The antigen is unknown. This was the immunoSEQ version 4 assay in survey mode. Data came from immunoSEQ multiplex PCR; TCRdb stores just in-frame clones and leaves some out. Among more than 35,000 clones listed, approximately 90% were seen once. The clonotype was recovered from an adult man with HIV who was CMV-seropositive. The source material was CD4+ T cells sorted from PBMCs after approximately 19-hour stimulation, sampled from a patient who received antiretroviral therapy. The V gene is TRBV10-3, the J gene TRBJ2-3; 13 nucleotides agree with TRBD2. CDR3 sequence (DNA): TGTGCCACCTCAGGACTAGCGGGGGAGAAAAGCACAGATACGCAGTATTTT. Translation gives CATSGLAGEKSTDTQYF.